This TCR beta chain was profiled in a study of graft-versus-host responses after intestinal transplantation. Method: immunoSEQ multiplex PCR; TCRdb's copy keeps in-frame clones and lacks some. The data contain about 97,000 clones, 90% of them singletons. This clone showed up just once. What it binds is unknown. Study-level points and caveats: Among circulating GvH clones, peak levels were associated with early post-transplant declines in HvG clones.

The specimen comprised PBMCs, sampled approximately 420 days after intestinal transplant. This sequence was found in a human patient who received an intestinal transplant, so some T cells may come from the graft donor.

The CDR3 bases are TGTGCCAGCAGCGAGGGACAGGGGTACGTCCGGACCCAGTACTTC. Protein sequence: CASSEGQGYVRTQYF. The V and J genes are TRBV9 and TRBJ2-5, with TRBD1 matching 10 bases. CDR1 and CDR2 from the germline V gene are SGDLS and YYNGEE. V lost 3 bases and J lost 7; bases outside the gene matches: 9. The CDR3 is made up of 15 amino acids.